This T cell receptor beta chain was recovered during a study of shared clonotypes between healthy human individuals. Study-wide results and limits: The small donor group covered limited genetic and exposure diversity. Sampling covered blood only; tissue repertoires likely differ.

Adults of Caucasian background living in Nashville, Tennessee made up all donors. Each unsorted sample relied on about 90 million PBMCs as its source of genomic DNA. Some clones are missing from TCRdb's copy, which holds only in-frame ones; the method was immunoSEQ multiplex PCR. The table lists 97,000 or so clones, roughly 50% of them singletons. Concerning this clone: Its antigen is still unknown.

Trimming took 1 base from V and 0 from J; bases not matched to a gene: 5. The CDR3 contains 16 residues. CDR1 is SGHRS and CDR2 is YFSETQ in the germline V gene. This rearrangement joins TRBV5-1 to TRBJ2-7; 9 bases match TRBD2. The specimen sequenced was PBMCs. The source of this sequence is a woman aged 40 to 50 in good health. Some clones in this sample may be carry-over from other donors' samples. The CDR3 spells CASSLFGSGSSYEQYF. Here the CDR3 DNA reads TGCGCCAGCAGCTTGTTCGGTAGCGGGAGCTCCTACGAGCAGTACTTC.